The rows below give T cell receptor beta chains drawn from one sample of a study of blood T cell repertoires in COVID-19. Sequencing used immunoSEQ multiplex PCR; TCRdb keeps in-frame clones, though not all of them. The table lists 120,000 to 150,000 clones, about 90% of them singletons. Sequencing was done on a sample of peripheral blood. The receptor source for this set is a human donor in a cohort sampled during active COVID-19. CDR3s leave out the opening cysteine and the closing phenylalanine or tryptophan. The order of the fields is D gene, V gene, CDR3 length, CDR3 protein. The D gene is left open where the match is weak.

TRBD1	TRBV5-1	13	ASSLTGQENEKLF
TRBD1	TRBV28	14	ASSAHIDRGREGYT
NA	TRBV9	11	ASSVRGTGELF
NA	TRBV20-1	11	SASGQPNSPLH
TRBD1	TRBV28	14	ASTLGIGDRGETQY
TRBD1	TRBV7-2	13	ASSPDRGHTDTQY
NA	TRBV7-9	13	ASSFLGGSYEKLF
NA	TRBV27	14	ASSMYAGAFNYGYT
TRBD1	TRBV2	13	ASSEWDRVKGGQY
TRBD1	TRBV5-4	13	ASSPRQGGLNEQF
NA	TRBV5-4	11	ASSLEGVGGYT
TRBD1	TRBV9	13	ASSPRQGALEEQY
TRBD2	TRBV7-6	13	ASSSGLGRYNEQF
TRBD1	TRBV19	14	ASSTTHRGQNQPQH
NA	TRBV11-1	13	ASSLGPRSIGEQY
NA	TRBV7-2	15	ASSLGGQASYNSPLH
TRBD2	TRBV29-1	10	STRLAQETQY
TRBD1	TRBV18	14	ASSPTPKQGLGLYT
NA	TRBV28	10	ASVSRGYGYT
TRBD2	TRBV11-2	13	ASSLTSGFHNEQF
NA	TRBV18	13	ASSPPASRTDTQY
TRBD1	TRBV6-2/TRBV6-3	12	ASSQDRGNSPLH
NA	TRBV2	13	ASSDRAGPGYEQY
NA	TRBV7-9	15	ASSRGNNFANTGELF
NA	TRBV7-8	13	ASSPHPGLPTGAF
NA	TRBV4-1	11	ASSQVRDTEAF
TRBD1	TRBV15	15	ATSRDQGAFIPLGYT
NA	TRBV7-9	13	ASSLDGRALGGYT
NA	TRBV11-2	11	ASAGRGYNEQF
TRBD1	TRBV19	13	ASSIRTGLSSPLH
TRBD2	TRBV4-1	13	ASSQLTSGNNEQF
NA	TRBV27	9	ALDRSNEQF
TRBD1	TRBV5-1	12	ASSLEGTGNGYT
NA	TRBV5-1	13	ASSLGQSNTGELF
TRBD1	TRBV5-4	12	ATLGQGANSPLH
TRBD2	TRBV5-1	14	ASSYTGTSGTDTQY
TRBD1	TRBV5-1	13	ASSLRQGIYNEQF
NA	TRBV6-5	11	ASSPGGPETQY
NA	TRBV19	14	ASSIDGSGSYNEQF
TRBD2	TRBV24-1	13	ATSHAGGGNNEQF